This entry features one T cell receptor beta chain sequence. What it binds is not known. Method: immunoSEQ multiplex PCR; TCRdb's copy keeps in-frame clones and lacks some. This table has 90,000 to 150,000 clones, about 92% appearing once. The germline CDR1 and CDR2 sequences are SGHTA and FQGNSA. With 4 bases clipped from V and 7 bases from J, the junction kept 5 bases outside the gene matches. This CDR3 is built from 15 residues. The sample originates from a study of T cell responses to AZD1222 COVID-19 vaccine. General observations from the study: Donors were mostly white British, more females; clonal diversity possibly underestimated.

The rearrangement links TRBV7-2 to TRBJ1-6; the match to TRBD1 covers 9 bases. The source material was peripheral blood, sampled 28 days after the second AZD1222 dose. The receptor's source is an adult who received the AZD1222 COVID-19 vaccine. The CDR3 nucleotides read TGTGCCAGCAGCTCCTCGACAGGGGGGAATTCACCCCTCCACTTT. It codes for CASSSSTGGNSPLHF.